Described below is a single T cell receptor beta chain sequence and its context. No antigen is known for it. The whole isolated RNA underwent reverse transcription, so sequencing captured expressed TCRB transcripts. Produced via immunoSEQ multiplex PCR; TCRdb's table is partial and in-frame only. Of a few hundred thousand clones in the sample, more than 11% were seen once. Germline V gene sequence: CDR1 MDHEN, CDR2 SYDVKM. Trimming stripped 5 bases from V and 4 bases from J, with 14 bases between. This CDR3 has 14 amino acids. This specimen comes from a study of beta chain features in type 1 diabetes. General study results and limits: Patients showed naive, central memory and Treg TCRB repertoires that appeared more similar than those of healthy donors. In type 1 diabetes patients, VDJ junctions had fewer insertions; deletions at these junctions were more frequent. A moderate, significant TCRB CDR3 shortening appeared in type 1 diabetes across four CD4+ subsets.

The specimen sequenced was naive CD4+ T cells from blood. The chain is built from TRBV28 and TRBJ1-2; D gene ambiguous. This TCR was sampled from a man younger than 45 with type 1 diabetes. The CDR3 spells CASSAPRGSYGYTF. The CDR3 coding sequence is TGTGCCAGCAGTGCCCCCCGAGGGAGCTATGGCTACACCTTC.